This record covers a single TCR beta chain. This CDR3 has 13 residues. The germline gives CDR1 LNHDA, CDR2 SQIVND (reference sequence). V gave up 5 bases and J gave up 4 bases, with 11 bases separating them. The sample originates from a study of cytotoxic CD8 clonotypes in ibrutinib-treated CLL. Clones were read by immunoSEQ multiplex PCR, and TCRdb kept only the in-frame ones, dropping some. The sample contains more than 110,000 clones, around 84% of which appear only once. The TCR was taken from a human donor with chronic lymphocytic leukemia. The genes are TRBV19 and TRBJ1-2; D perhaps matches TRBD1 (6 bases). Sequences were derived from PBMCs, sampled after 36 months of ibrutinib treatment. CDR3 in amino acids: CASSGQLLYGYTF. The CDR3, as DNA: TGTGCCAGTAGTGGACAGCTCCTCTATGGCTACACCTTC.